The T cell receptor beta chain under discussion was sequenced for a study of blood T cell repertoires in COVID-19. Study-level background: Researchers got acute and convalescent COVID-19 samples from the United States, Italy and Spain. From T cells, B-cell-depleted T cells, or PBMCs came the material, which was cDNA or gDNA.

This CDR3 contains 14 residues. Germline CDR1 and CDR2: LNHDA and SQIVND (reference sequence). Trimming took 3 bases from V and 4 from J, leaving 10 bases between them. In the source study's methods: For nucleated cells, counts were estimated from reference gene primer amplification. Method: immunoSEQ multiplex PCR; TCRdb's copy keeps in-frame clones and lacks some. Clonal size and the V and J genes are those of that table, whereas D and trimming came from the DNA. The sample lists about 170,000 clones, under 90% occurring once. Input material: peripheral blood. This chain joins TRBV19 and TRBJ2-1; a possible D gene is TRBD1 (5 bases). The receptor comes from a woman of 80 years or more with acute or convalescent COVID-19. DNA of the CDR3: TGTGCCAGTAGTATGAAGACAGAGTACAATGAGCAGTTCTTC. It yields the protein CASSMKTEYNEQFF.